This T cell receptor beta chain was found in a study of T cells after posttransplantation cyclophosphamide (dated by TCRdb to about 2016). In the study overall: The study tracked T cell repertoire reconstitution by TRB sequencing after myeloablative bone marrow transplantation using posttransplantation cyclophosphamide as GVHD prophylaxis. In 3 patients, TRB sequencing was also performed on up to 3 more blood samples taken 2 to 5.2 years after transplant, and in a handful of patients, pretransplant blood was also TRB-sequenced. Antigen receptor sequencing was done on samples from roughly 35 PTCy-treated patients and from approximately 17 related bone marrow donors of those patients. Blood from all 30 or so PTCy patients with 1-year posttransplant specimens was subjected to TRB sequencing. Because TRA and TRB clonality correlated tightly in fewer than ten samples, later TCR analyses were limited to TRB. Public TRB sequences were queried against a database of over 3,000 sequences associated with responses to pathogens, tumor antigens, self-antigens and alloantigens.

The table lists this clone with many counts. It lacks a known antigen. No base quality values were provided; no much bigger clone lies one nucleotide off. On the study overall, not on this receptor specifically: The TRB repertoires of T cells infiltrating skin or GI tract showed only limited overlap with the TRB repertoires of T cells in blood. Across 45 patients, recipient CMV seropositivity and CMV reactivation were highly associated with TRB clonality; PTCy diversity was similar to CNI/methotrexate controls. At 1-2 months, donor-recipient similarity was low but rose over the first year, and the later blood repertoires were often dominated by donor CD8+ memory clones.

Peripheral blood samples were provided by related bone marrow donors on the day of marrow donation. Mononuclear cells from peripheral blood and bone marrow were separated by Ficoll-Hypaque density centrifugation and then cryopreserved. Taken from the germline V gene, the CDR1 and CDR2 loops are LGHNA and YSLEER. V and J are truncated by 0 bases and 7 bases respectively, leaving an intervening sequence of 9 bases. Including the terminal cysteine and phenylalanine, the CDR3 comprises 14 residues. The entry retains the CDR3 DNA only, 42 bases that are in frame from base 1. Genomic DNA was the input for TRB sequencing, which was run either with the immunoSEQ assay at survey resolution or with the hsTCRB kit. Turning to the authors' computational methods: The immunoSEQ software was used for initial read processing, and the LymphoSeq R package was used for repertoire analyses. For each TRB dataset, clonality was calculated as 1 minus normalized Shannon entropy, and the Gini coefficient was computed as well. Phenotypes of unsorted samples were inferred by mapping TRB sequences from sorted subsets of the recipient or donor onto the same recipient's unsorted samples. The table was pulled from immuneACCESS by TCRdb, which kept in-frame rearrangements only. Such tables lose some clones; where checked, under half of the loss comes from unresolved V genes, and the rest has no known cause. The DNA gave D and trimming, while V, J and clone size come from that table. The sample comprises around 44,000 clones, and every one was counted more than once. The ten largest clones take up 2% to 3% of the sample.

Sequenced input: PBMCs. Recombination joined TRBV4-3 with TRBJ2-2, with the D segment identity uncertain. This TCR was recovered from a man aged 40-55 years in good health, CMV-negative, and a related stem cell transplant donor. At the DNA level, the sequence is TGCGCCAGCAGCCAAGATGGGCCAGTCGGGGAGCTGTTTTTT. Translated, it gives CASSQDGPVGELFF.